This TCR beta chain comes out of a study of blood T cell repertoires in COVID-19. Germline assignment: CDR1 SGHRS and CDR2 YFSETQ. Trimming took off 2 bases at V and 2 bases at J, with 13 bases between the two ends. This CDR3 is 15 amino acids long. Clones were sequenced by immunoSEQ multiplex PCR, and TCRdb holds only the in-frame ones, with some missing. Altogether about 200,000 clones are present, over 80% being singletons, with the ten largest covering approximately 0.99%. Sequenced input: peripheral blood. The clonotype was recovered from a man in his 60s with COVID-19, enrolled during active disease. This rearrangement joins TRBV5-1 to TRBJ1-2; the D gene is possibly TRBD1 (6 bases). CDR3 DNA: TGCGCCAGCAGCTTAGGCCCGGGGGGCAACTATGGCTACACCTTC. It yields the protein CASSLGPGGNYGYTF.